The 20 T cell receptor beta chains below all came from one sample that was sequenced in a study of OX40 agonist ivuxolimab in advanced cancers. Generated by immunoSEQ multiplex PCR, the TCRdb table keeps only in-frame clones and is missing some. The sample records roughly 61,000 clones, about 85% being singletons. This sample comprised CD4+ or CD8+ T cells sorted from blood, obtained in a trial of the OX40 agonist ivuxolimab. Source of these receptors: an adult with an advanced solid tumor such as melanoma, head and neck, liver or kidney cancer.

CDR3 nucleotides: TGTGCCAGCAGTTTTGGACAGGGCCCAACTAATGAAAAACTGTTTTTT. It encodes CASSFGQGPTNEKLFF. The chain uses TRBV28 and TRBJ1-4, with 8 bases identical to TRBD1. V gave up 3 bases and J gave up 0 bases; unmatched junction bases: 3. Germline-derived CDR1 and CDR2 are MDHEN and SYDVKM. CDR3 length: 16 residues.

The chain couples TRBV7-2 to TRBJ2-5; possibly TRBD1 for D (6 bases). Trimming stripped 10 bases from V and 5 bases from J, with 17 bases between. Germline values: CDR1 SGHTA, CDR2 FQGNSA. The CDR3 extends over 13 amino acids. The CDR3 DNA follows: TGTGCCACCTCCTGGGGGCGTAGGGAGACCCAGTACTTC. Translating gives CATSWGRRETQYF.

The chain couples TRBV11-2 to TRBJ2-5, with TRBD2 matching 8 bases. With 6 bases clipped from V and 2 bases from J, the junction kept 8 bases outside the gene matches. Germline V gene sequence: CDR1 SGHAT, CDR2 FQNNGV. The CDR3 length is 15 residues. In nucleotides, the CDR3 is TGTGCCAGCAGACCCTCACTAGCGGATCAAGAGACCCAGTACTTC. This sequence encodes CASRPSLADQETQYF.

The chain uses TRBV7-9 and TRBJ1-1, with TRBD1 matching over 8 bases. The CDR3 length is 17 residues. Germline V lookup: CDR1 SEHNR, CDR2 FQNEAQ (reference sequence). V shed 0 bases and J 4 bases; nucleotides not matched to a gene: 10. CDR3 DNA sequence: TGTGCCAGCAGCTTAGCGAGAGGACAGGGATTGGGCACTGAAGCTTTCTTT. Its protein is CASSLARGQGLGTEAFF.

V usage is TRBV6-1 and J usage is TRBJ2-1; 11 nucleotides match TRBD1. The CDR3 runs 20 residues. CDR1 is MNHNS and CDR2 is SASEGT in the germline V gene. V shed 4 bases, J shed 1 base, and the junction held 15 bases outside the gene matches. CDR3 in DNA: TGTGCCAGCAGTGGGAACACAGGGACAGGGGGTCGATCGTCCTACAATGAGCAGTTCTTC. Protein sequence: CASSGNTGTGGRSSYNEQFF.

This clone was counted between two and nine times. This chain's CDR3 is CASSPFDRGDGELFF. The CDR3 DNA sequence: TGTGCCAGTAGTCCATTCGACAGGGGCGACGGGGAGCTGTTTTTT. This chain links TRBV19 with TRBJ2-2, with TRBD1 identical over 8 bases. Per the germline V gene, CDR1 is LNHDA and CDR2 is SQIVND (reference sequence). Trimming took 5 bases from V and 7 from J; bases not matched to a gene: 9. This CDR3 region has 15 residues.

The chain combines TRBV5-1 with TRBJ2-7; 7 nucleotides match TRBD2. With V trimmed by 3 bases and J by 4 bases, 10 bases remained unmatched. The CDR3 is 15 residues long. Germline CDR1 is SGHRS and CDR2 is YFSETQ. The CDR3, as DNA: TGCGCCAGCAGCTACCTATGGGGGGGTAATTACGAGCAGTACTTC. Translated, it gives CASSYLWGGNYEQYF.

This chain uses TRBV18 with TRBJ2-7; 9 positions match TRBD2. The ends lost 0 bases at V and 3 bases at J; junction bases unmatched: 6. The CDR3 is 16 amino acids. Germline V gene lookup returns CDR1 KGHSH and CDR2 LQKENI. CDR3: CASSPPASGGIYEQYF. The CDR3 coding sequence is TGTGCCAGCTCACCACCGGCGAGCGGGGGGATCTACGAGCAGTACTTC.

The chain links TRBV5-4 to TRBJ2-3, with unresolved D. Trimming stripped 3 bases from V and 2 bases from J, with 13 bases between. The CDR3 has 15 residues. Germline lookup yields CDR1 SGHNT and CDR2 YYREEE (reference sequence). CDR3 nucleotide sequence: TGTGCCAGCAGCTCGCCGGAACTTCTCACAGATACGCAGTATTTT. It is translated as CASSSPELLTDTQYF.

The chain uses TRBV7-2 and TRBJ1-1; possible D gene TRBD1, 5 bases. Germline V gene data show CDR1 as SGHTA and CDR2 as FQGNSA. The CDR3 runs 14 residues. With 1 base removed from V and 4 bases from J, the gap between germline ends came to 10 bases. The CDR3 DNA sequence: TGTGCCAGCAGCTTAGTGGCAGGGCCCACTGAAGCTTTCTTT. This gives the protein CASSLVAGPTEAFF.

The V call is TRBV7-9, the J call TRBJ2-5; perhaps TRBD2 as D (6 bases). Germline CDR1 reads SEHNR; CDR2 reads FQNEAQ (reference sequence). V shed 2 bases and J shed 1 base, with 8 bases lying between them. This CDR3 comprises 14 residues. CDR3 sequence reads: CASSLPSVQETQYF. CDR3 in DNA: TGTGCCAGCAGCTTACCTAGCGTCCAAGAGACCCAGTACTTC.

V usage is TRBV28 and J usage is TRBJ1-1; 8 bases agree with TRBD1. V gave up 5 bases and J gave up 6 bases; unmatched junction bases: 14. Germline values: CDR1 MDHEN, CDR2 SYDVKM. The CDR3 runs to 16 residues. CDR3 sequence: CASSANRGGPGPEAFF. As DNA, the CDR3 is TGTGCCAGCAGTGCCAACAGGGGGGGGCCGGGTCCTGAAGCTTTCTTT.

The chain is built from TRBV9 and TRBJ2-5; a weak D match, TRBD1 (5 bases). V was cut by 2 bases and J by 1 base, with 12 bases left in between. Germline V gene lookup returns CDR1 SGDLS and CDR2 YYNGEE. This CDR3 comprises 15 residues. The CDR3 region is CASSVHLQGQETQYF. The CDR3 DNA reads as TGTGCCAGCAGCGTCCATCTTCAGGGCCAAGAGACCCAGTACTTC.

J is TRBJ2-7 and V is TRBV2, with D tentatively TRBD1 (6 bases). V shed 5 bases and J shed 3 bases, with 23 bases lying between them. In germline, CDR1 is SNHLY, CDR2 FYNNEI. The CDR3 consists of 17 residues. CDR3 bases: TGTGCCAGCAGTTGGCCGCAGGACGCGCTAGGGGGCTACGAGCAGTACTTC. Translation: CASSWPQDALGGYEQYF.

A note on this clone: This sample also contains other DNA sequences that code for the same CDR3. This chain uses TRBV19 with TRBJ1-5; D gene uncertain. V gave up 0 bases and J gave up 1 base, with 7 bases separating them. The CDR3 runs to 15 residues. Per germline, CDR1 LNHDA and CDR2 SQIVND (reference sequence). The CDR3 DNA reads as TGTGCCAGTAGTATAGACCCATTAAGCAATCAGCCCCAGCATTTT. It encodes CASSIDPLSNQPQHF.

The CDR3: CASSQDETRGKSPLHF. CDR3 nucleotide sequence: TGTGCCAGCAGCCAAGATGAGACCAGGGGAAAATCACCCCTCCACTTT. The V call is TRBV14, the J call TRBJ1-6, with D tentatively TRBD1 (6 bases). The CDR3 covers 16 residues. Germline loops: CDR1 SGHDN, CDR2 FVKESK. Trimming pared 0 bases from V and 10 bases from J, leaving 16 bases between. The variable domain in full, completed from reference TRBV14 and TRBJ1-6, reads EAGVTQFPSHSVIEKGQTVTLRCDPISGHDNLYWYRRVMGKEIKFLLHFVKESKQDESGMPNNRFLAERTGGTYSTLKVQPAELEDSGVYFCASSQDETRGKSPLHFGNGTRLTVT.

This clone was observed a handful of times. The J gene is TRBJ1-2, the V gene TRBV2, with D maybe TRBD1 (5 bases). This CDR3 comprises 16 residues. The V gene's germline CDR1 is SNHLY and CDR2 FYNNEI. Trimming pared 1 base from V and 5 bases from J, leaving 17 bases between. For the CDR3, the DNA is TGTGCCAGCAGTGAAGTTTCGAGGACACCAGGGTATGGCTACACCTTC. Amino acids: CASSEVSRTPGYGYTF.

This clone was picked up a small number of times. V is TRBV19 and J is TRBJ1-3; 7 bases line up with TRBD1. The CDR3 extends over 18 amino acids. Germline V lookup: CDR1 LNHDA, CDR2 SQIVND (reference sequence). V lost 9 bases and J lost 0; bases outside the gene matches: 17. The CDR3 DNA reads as TGTGCCAGCACAGCGGGACAGCAAGACCCGAGCTCTGGAAACACCATATATTTT. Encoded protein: CASTAGQQDPSSGNTIYF.

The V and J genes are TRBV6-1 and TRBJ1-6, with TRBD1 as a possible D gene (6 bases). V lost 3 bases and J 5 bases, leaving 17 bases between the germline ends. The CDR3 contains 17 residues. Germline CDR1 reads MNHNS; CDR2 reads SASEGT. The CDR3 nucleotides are TGTGCCAGCAGTGATGGGGGGGCCAGGGTGAATAATTCACCCCTCCACTTT. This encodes CASSDGGARVNNSPLHF.

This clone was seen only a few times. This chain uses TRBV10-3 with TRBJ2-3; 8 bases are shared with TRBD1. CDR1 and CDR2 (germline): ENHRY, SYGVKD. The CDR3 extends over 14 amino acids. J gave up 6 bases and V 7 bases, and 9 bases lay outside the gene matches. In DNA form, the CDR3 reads TGTGCCATCATGCAGGGGGCCGGCTACGATACGCAGTATTTT. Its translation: CAIMQGAGYDTQYF.